Listed below are T cell receptor beta chains from one sample, sequenced in a study of CD8+ T cells in alopecia areata. Generated by immunoSEQ multiplex PCR, the TCRdb table keeps only in-frame clones and is missing some. The data contain 150,000 or so clones, 40% to 50% of them singletons. The specimen was CD4+ T cells sorted from blood. The receptors here all came from a human donor with alopecia areata. Both conserved end residues are part of each CDR3. The D gene is left open where the match is weak. Only some rows state a clone size, as once, few, many or a class for expanded clones.

clone_size	d_call	cdr3_length	v_call	j_call	cdr3_aa	cdr3_nt
-	-	14	TRBV4-1	TRBJ1-1	CASSQVRRGTEAFF	TGCGCCAGCAGCCAAGTTCGTAGGGGCACTGAAGCTTTCTTT
few	-	13	TRBV27	TRBJ2-1	CASSRDWNNEQFF	TGTGCCAGCAGCAGGGACTGGAACAATGAGCAGTTCTTC
-	-	11	TRBV20-1	TRBJ2-7	CSATTGYEQYF	TGCAGTGCCACCACAGGGTACGAGCAGTACTTC
few	-	14	TRBV5-1	TRBJ2-3	CASSLSGRTDTQYF	TGCGCCAGCAGCTTGTCCGGGAGAACAGATACGCAGTATTTT
few	-	12	TRBV29-1	TRBJ2-7	CSVLAVPYEQYF	TGCAGCGTTTTAGCGGTGCCCTACGAGCAGTACTTC
-	-	14	TRBV5-1	TRBJ2-7	CASSLEGTPYEQYF	TGCGCCAGCAGCTTGGAAGGGACCCCCTACGAGCAGTACTTC
-	-	13	TRBV9	TRBJ2-5	CASSVGVQETQYF	TGTGCCAGCAGCGTAGGAGTTCAAGAGACCCAGTACTTC
-	TRBD2	14	TRBV28	TRBJ2-7	CASRLPGLVYEQYF	TGTGCCAGCAGACTCCCGGGACTAGTCTACGAGCAGTACTTC
-	-	14	TRBV9	TRBJ1-1	CASSVEQGNTEAFF	TGTGCCAGCAGCGTAGAGCAGGGGAACACTGAAGCTTTCTTT
-	-	11	TRBV30	TRBJ2-7	CAYSTGHEQYF	TGTGCCTATTCGACAGGTCACGAGCAGTACTTC
few	-	12	TRBV29-1	TRBJ1-2	CSVESVGTGYTF	TGCAGCGTTGAATCGGTGGGTACTGGCTACACCTTC
few	-	13	TRBV28	TRBJ1-2	CASSFLEAYGYTF	TGTGCCAGCAGTTTCCTCGAAGCCTATGGCTACACCTTC
few	-	12	TRBV29-1	TRBJ1-2	CSDAPANYGYTF	TGCAGCGACGCCCCGGCTAACTATGGCTACACCTTC
few	-	12	TRBV29-1	TRBJ1-2	CSAGRGSRGYTF	TGCAGCGCAGGCCGAGGTTCTCGGGGCTACACCTTC
-	-	13	TRBV25-1	TRBJ1-1	CASRSRANTEAFF	TGTGCCAGCAGAAGCAGGGCGAACACTGAAGCTTTCTTT
-	TRBD1	14	TRBV4-1	TRBJ1-5	CASSLWTGIQPQHF	TGCGCCAGCAGCCTCTGGACAGGGATTCAGCCCCAGCATTTT
few	TRBD2	16	TRBV7-2	TRBJ2-1	CASRPRPRLAVDEQFF	TGTGCCAGCAGGCCCAGGCCGCGACTAGCGGTGGATGAGCAGTTCTTC
few	-	14	TRBV5-1	TRBJ2-3	CASSLGQTTDTQYF	TGCGCCAGCAGCTTGGGACAGACCACAGATACGCAGTATTTT
-	TRBD2	14	TRBV29-1	TRBJ2-3	CSVGGLASTDTQYF	TGCAGCGTTGGGGGACTAGCGAGCACAGATACGCAGTATTTT
-	TRBD2	17	TRBV5-1	TRBJ2-3	CASSRRLAGGSTDTQYF	TGCGCCAGCAGCAGACGGTTAGCGGGAGGGAGCACAGATACGCAGTATTTT
-	-	14	TRBV7-8	TRBJ2-5	CASSSRALGETQYF	TGTGCCAGCAGCTCCCGGGCCTTGGGGGAGACCCAGTACTTC
-	-	15	TRBV29-1	TRBJ1-4	CSFRDTIATNEKLFF	TGCAGCTTCAGGGACACAATCGCAACTAATGAAAAACTGTTTTTT
-	-	14	TRBV4-1	TRBJ2-5	CASSQDGQGKTQYF	TGCGCCAGCAGCCAAGACGGGCAGGGTAAGACCCAGTACTTC
few	-	13	TRBV18	TRBJ2-7	CASSPQVAHEQYF	TGTGCCAGCTCACCACAGGTTGCCCACGAGCAGTACTTC
-	-	12	TRBV29-1	TRBJ2-3	CSVDSKADTQYF	TGCAGCGTTGATAGTAAGGCAGATACGCAGTATTTT
-	-	12	TRBV29-1	TRBJ2-7	CSVDTGTYEQYF	TGCAGCGTTGATACAGGCACCTACGAGCAGTACTTC
few	-	18	TRBV29-1	TRBJ2-1	CSVQNSLGLGGSYNEQFF	TGCAGCGTACAAAACTCCCTCGGACTCGGTGGCTCCTACAATGAGCAGTTCTTC
-	-	16	TRBV19	TRBJ2-1	CASSKRSDSYNNEQFF	TGTGCCAGTAGTAAACGATCGGACAGCTACAACAATGAGCAGTTCTTC
-	-	16	TRBV30	TRBJ2-1	CAWSVMTGLYWNEQFF	TGTGCCTGGAGTGTAATGACGGGCCTCTACTGGAATGAGCAGTTCTTC
-	TRBD1	17	TRBV5-6	TRBJ1-2	CASSLDRGRRDNYGYTF	TGTGCCAGCAGCTTGGACAGGGGGCGCAGAGATAACTATGGCTACACCTTC
once	-	12	TRBV13	TRBJ2-7	CASSLVMYEQYF	TGTGCCAGCAGCTTAGTGATGTACGAGCAGTACTTC
-	TRBD2	16	TRBV30	TRBJ2-7	CAWIPRLAGAHYEQYF	TGTGCCTGGATCCCTCGACTAGCGGGAGCGCACTACGAGCAGTACTTC
-	TRBD2	14	TRBV28	TRBJ2-5	CASSTGLAQETQYF	TGTGCCAGCAGTACGGGACTAGCACAAGAGACCCAGTACTTC
-	-	13	TRBV19	TRBJ1-2	CASKSVALYGYTF	TGTGCCAGTAAATCTGTGGCACTCTATGGCTACACCTTC
few	-	15	TRBV5-1	TRBJ2-6	CASSLISSGANVLTF	TGCGCCAGCAGCTTGATCAGCTCTGGGGCCAACGTCCTGACTTTC
few	TRBD2	14	TRBV28	TRBJ2-7	CASSSVRGAYEQYF	TGTGCCAGCAGTTCTGTGCGGGGGGCCTACGAGCAGTACTTC
few	-	16	TRBV14	TRBJ2-3	CASSQADRPFTDTQYF	TGTGCCAGCAGCCAGGCGGACCGCCCGTTCACAGATACGCAGTATTTT
few	-	12	TRBV29-1	TRBJ2-2	CSVERYTGELFF	TGCAGCGTGGAGCGGTACACCGGGGAGCTGTTTTTT
-	-	14	TRBV15	TRBJ2-7	CATSSRLGADEQYF	TGTGCCACCAGCTCGAGACTAGGGGCGGACGAGCAGTACTTC
-	-	16	TRBV28	TRBJ2-4	CASSPPGPRSVGIQYF	TGTGCCAGCAGTCCCCCCGGACCGAGGAGTGTAGGCATTCAGTACTTC
-	-	13	TRBV2	TRBJ2-5	CASIGIGRETQYF	TGTGCCAGCATTGGAATTGGTAGAGAGACCCAGTACTTC
-	-	12	TRBV29-1	TRBJ1-2	CSVEDSLYGYTF	TGCAGCGTTGAAGACAGCCTCTATGGCTACACCTTC
-	-	17	TRBV5-1	TRBJ2-1	CASSLATGATWSNEQFF	TGCGCCAGCAGCTTGGCGACCGGGGCCACCTGGTCGAATGAGCAGTTCTTC